A selection of T cell receptor beta chains follows, all from one sample in a study of shared clonotypes between healthy human individuals. TCRdb's copy holds only in-frame clones and misses some; the assay was immunoSEQ multiplex PCR. This table has about 1.1 million clones, approximately 80% appearing once. The material sequenced was memory CD4+ T cells from PBMCs. The receptors derive from a man between 18 and 29 years old in good health. Some clones in this sample may be carry-over from other donors' samples. Both conserved end residues are part of each CDR3. Fields, in order: clone size, J gene, D gene, V gene, CDR3 length, CDR3 DNA, CDR3 protein. A D gene is named only where the DNA matches it firmly. Size values are once, few and many counts, or a class for expanded clones, and some rows have none.

. TRBJ2-5 TRBD1 TRBV6-1 13 TGTGCCAGCAGTGCGACAGGGGGTGAGACCCAGTACTTC CASSATGGETQYF
. TRBJ2-1 . TRBV10-1 11 TGCGCCAGCGGATTCGACGATGAGCAGTTCTTC CASGFDDEQFF
. TRBJ2-1 . TRBV28 12 TGTGCCAGCAGTTCCGCGTACAATGAGCAGTTCTTC CASSSAYNEQFF
. TRBJ2-2 . TRBV7-9 17 TGTGCCAGCAGCTTAGCGAGGGCGGCTAGTCTAACCGGGGAGCTGTTTTTT CASSLARAASLTGELFF
. TRBJ1-5 TRBD1 TRBV28 13 TGTGCCAGCAGTTCGACAGGGGGTACGCCCCAGCATTTT CASSSTGGTPQHF
. TRBJ1-2 . TRBV6-1 13 TGTGCCAGCAGTGAAGCACAGGGTAGCGGCTACACCTTC CASSEAQGSGYTF
. TRBJ2-1 . TRBV6-5 14 TGTGCCAGCAGTTACTCGTACTCAACCAATGAGCAGTTCTTC CASSYSYSTNEQFF
. TRBJ2-7 TRBD1 TRBV10-2 16 TGCGCCAGCAGTGATATGTTGGCAGGGGGACGGAACGAGCAGTACTTC CASSDMLAGGRNEQYF
. TRBJ2-6 . TRBV5-1 16 TGCGCCAGCAGCTTGGCCTTAGGCGCTGGGGCCAACGTCCTGACTTTC CASSLALGAGANVLTF
few TRBJ1-1 . TRBV28 14 TGTGCCAGCAGTGCGATGGATGGGGTGTTGGAAGCTTTCTTT CASSAMDGVLEAFF
. TRBJ1-4 . TRBV7-9 15 TGTGCCAGCAGCTTATGGTCGGCCGGGGATGAAAAACTGTTTTTT CASSLWSAGDEKLFF
. TRBJ1-2 . TRBV2 13 TGTGCCAGCAGTGAACTGGGTAACTATGGCTACACCTTC CASSELGNYGYTF
. TRBJ1-2 . TRBV28 11 TGTGCCATCGGGAGTGACTATGGCTACACCTTC CAIGSDYGYTF
many TRBJ1-1 . TRBV5-1 15 TGCGCCAGCAGCTTGGGGTTCTCGGACTTCGGTAGGGCTTTCTTT CASSLGFSDFGRAFF
. TRBJ1-5 . TRBV28 14 TGTGCCAGCGCGGGGGGGGCAGGCAATCAGCCCCAGCATTTT CASAGGAGNQPQHF